A selection of T cell receptor beta chains follows, all from one sample in a study of T cell repertoires in cytomegalovirus infection. Each CDR3 protein gets one entry after TCRdb re-called the reads with MiXCR. The table has roughly 300,000 distinct CDR3 sequences, over 7.5% seen once; the top ten hold around 4.5%. Specimen: PBMCs. These receptor sequences come from a human donor in good health (CMV status not recorded). Some clones in this sample may be carry-over from other donors' samples. Both conserved end residues are part of each CDR3. The order of the fields is V gene, J gene, D gene, clone size, CDR3 protein, CDR3 DNA. D genes are given only for firm matches. Size is stated for part of the rows, as once, few or many counts, or as a class when the clone is expanded.

TRBV23-1,TRBJ2-2,TRBD2,few,CASKREGQGNTGELFF,TGCGCCAGCAAAAGGGAGGGCCAGGGGAACACCGGGGAGCTGTTTTTT
TRBV20-1,TRBJ2-5,.,many,CSPRTQETQYF,TGCAGTCCCCGGACTCAAGAGACCCAGTACTTC
TRBV6-5,TRBJ2-2,TRBD1,many,CASSPGTVNTGELFF,TGTGCCAGCAGTCCCGGGACAGTAAACACCGGGGAGCTGTTTTTT
TRBV7-2,TRBJ2-7,TRBD2,.,CASRPTFSGRNSYEQYF,TGTGCCAGCAGACCAACCTTTAGCGGGAGAAATTCCTACGAGCAGTACTTC
TRBV7-2,TRBJ1-4,.,many,CASSLQAVGTNEKLFF,TGTGCCAGCAGCCTACAGGCTGTAGGAACTAATGAAAAACTGTTTTTT
TRBV6-5,TRBJ2-2,TRBD1,few,CASSYSMNRGTGELFF,TGTGCCAGCAGTTACTCGATGAACAGGGGCACCGGGGAGCTGTTTTTT
TRBV7-9,TRBJ1-1,.,.,CASSSRDGKNTEAFF,TGTGCCAGCAGCTCACGGGACGGGAAAAACACTGAAGCTTTCTTT
TRBV7-2,TRBJ1-1,.,few,CASSQISRVLYSGTEAFF,TGTGCCAGCAGCCAGATCTCAAGGGTCCTCTATTCAGGGACTGAAGCTTTCTTT
TRBV7-9,TRBJ2-5,.,few,CASSSLWSQETQYF,TGTGCCAGCAGCTCTCTATGGTCGCAAGAGACCCAGTACTTC
TRBV2,TRBJ1-1,.,.,CASSELGENTEAFF,TGTGCCAGCAGTGAACTCGGAGAGAACACTGAAGCTTTCTTT
TRBV6-6,TRBJ2-3,.,.,CASTNRENTQYF,TGTGCCAGCACCAACAGGGAGAATACGCAGTATTTT
TRBV4-2,TRBJ2-3,TRBD2,.,CASSQEGVAGGPTDTQYF,TGTGCCAGCAGCCAAGAGGGGGTAGCGGGAGGACCCACAGATACGCAGTATTTT
TRBV19,TRBJ2-7,TRBD2,few,CASSLAGGGPYEQYF,TGTGCCAGTAGTCTGGCTGGCGGGGGACCCTACGAGCAGTACTTC
TRBV19,TRBJ2-7,TRBD1,few,CASSTRQGSDEQYF,TGTGCCAGTAGTACACGACAGGGTAGCGACGAGCAGTACTTC
TRBV7-9,TRBJ1-3,.,.,CATEDGRSGNTIYF,TGTGCCACCGAGGACGGCCGCTCTGGAAACACCATATATTTT
TRBV7-2,TRBJ1-2,.,many,CASSSQRGVNYGYTF,TGTGCCAGCAGCTCCCAAAGGGGGGTGAACTATGGCTACACCTTC
TRBV20-1,TRBJ2-5,.,few,CSAPGTSRFEETQYF,TGCAGTGCTCCCGGGACTTCCCGTTTTGAGGAGACCCAGTACTTC
TRBV3-1,TRBJ2-2,.,.,CASSQDARTNTGELFF,TGTGCCAGCAGCCAAGATGCCAGGACGAACACCGGGGAGCTGTTTTTT
TRBV24-1,TRBJ2-2,TRBD1,few,CATSDLAGTGQSGELFF,TGTGCCACCAGTGATTTGGCCGGGACAGGGCAATCCGGGGAGCTGTTTTTT
TRBV7-9,TRBJ2-1,TRBD2,many,CASSSRTSSGGAEQFF,TGTGCCAGCAGCTCGCGGACTAGCTCCGGGGGGGCTGAGCAGTTCTTC
TRBV4-1,TRBJ1-1,.,few,CASSQRKDMNTEAFF,TGCGCCAGCAGCCAACGGAAGGACATGAACACTGAAGCTTTCTTT
TRBV6-1,TRBJ1-4,.,many,CASRPGQTTNEKLFF,TGTGCCAGCAGACCAGGACAGACAACTAATGAAAAACTGTTTTTT
TRBV28,TRBJ2-1,.,few,CASSSAADSNEQFF,TGTGCCAGCAGTTCAGCGGCCGATAGTAATGAGCAGTTCTTC
TRBV20-1,TRBJ1-4,.,.,CSAREGTTNEKLFF,TGCAGTGCTAGAGAGGGTACAACTAATGAAAAACTGTTTTTT
TRBV20-1,TRBJ2-5,TRBD2,.,CSASLLAGGPKRTQYF,TGCAGTGCTAGCCTACTAGCGGGAGGTCCCAAGAGGACCCAGTACTTC
TRBV6-2/TRBV6-3,TRBJ2-1,.,.,CASPPLYDRTGYTSSYNEQFF,TGTGCCAGCCCCCCTCTTTACGACAGGACCGGGTATACAAGCTCCTACAATGAGCAGTTCTTC
TRBV7-2,TRBJ2-2,.,medium-sized,CASSLRNTGELFF,TGTGCCAGCAGCTTACGGAACACCGGGGAGCTGTTTTTT
TRBV19,TRBJ2-1,TRBD2,few,CASRVVGGSGSYNEQFF,TGTGCCAGCCGGGTGGTAGGCGGGAGTGGCTCCTACAATGAGCAGTTCTTC
TRBV15,TRBJ2-5,.,few,CATSRDLTRGGETQYF,TGTGCCACCAGCAGAGATCTGACACGGGGAGGAGAGACCCAGTACTTC
TRBV10-3,TRBJ2-7,TRBD1,many,CAISDHRGTFNEQYF,TGTGCCATCAGTGACCACAGGGGGACATTCAACGAGCAGTACTTC
TRBV7-2,TRBJ1-6,.,many,CASSQTDYNSPLHF,TGTGCCAGCAGCCAGACAGATTATAATTCACCCCTCCACTTT
TRBV7-9,TRBJ2-1,.,few,CASSLRNGAPNEQFF,TGTGCCAGCAGCTTACGAAACGGAGCCCCCAATGAGCAGTTCTTC
TRBV6-1,TRBJ1-2,TRBD1,many,CASRRSGTGGDNYGYTF,TGTGCCAGCAGGCGGTCCGGGACAGGGGGCGATAACTATGGCTACACCTTC
TRBV3-1,TRBJ2-4,TRBD2,.,CASREGGLAGVAKNIQYF,TGTGCCAGCAGGGAGGGGGGACTAGCGGGGGTAGCCAAAAACATTCAGTACTTC
TRBV7-6,TRBJ1-2,TRBD1,few,CASSSDRGVGYTF,TGTGCCAGCAGCTCCGACAGGGGCGTTGGCTACACCTTC
TRBV2,TRBJ1-6,TRBD1,many,CASSEEQGARSPLHF,TGTGCCAGCAGTGAAGAACAGGGGGCACGGTCACCCCTCCACTTT
TRBV2,TRBJ1-6,.,many,CASSRETDSPLHF,TGTGCCAGCAGTAGAGAGACAGATTCACCCCTCCACTTT
TRBV3-1,TRBJ2-7,.,.,CASSQVRTDSSEQYF,TGTGCCAGCAGCCAAGTTAGGACAGATTCCTCCGAGCAGTACTTC
TRBV20-1,TRBJ2-5,.,.,CSAPGPSQETQYF,TGCAGTGCCCCGGGACCTTCCCAAGAGACCCAGTACTTC
TRBV7-3,TRBJ2-3,.,many,CASSLTVAGRADTQYF,TGTGCCAGCAGCTTAACGGTCGCGGGAAGAGCAGATACGCAGTATTTT
TRBV25-1,TRBJ1-3,TRBD1,.,CASSGLQGLTGGNTIYF,TGTGCCAGCAGTGGTCTACAGGGGCTTACGGGGGGAAACACCATATATTTT
TRBV7-8,TRBJ1-5,.,many,CASSRRSNQPQHF,TGTGCCAGCAGCCGACGTAGCAATCAGCCCCAGCATTTT
TRBV7-2,TRBJ1-6,.,many,CASSRAQSNSPLHF,TGTGCCAGCAGCCGAGCCCAAAGTAATTCACCCCTCCACTTT
TRBV6-1,TRBJ2-7,.,.,CASSDRGDEQYF,TGTGCCAGCAGTGACAGGGGGGACGAGCAGTACTTC
TRBV7-2,TRBJ2-3,TRBD2,many,CASSQAASGRVADTQYF,TGTGCCAGCAGCCAAGCAGCTAGCGGGAGGGTTGCAGATACGCAGTATTTT
TRBV12-3/TRBV12-4,TRBJ1-4,.,.,CASRRYSSTNEKLFF,TGTGCCAGCCGCCGATACAGCTCAACTAATGAAAAACTGTTTTTT
TRBV7-2,TRBJ2-7,.,many,CASSPDPAHYEQYF,TGTGCCAGCAGCCCCGATCCGGCCCACTACGAGCAGTACTTC
TRBV15,TRBJ1-6,.,few,CATSSTNSPLHF,TGTGCCACCAGCAGCACTAATTCACCCCTCCACTTT
TRBV12-3/TRBV12-4,TRBJ1-2,.,many,CASSSFLEARNGYTF,TGTGCCAGCAGCTCCTTCTTGGAAGCTAGGAATGGCTACACCTTC
TRBV7-9,TRBJ1-6,.,few,CASSPQGFMAPLHF,TGTGCCAGCAGCCCCCAGGGATTTATGGCACCCCTCCACTTT
TRBV6-2/TRBV6-3,TRBJ2-2,TRBD1,many,CASSGTGRTGELFF,TGTGCCAGTTCCGGGACAGGGAGGACCGGGGAGCTGTTTTTT
TRBV5-1,TRBJ2-7,.,few,CASSSEPAYEQYF,TGCGCCAGCAGCTCGGAACCTGCCTACGAGCAGTACTTC
TRBV12-3/TRBV12-4,TRBJ2-5,.,few,CASSWGAMETQYF,TGTGCCAGCAGTTGGGGGGCCATGGAGACCCAGTACTTC
TRBV7-2,TRBJ2-3,TRBD2,many,CASSSAGTRSTDTQYF,TGTGCCAGCAGCTCCGCCGGGACTAGAAGCACAGATACGCAGTATTTT